The clone carrying this T cell receptor beta chain was seen ten or more times. The record originates from a study of neurological immune-mediated disorders. In TCRdb, the 5' RACE reads were re-called with MiXCR into one record per CDR3 protein. The sample consists of about 46,000 distinct CDR3 sequences, approximately 3% of them appearing once. It was from 2 million PBMCs stored at -80 C that the unsorted libraries were obtained. The CDR3 has 16 amino acids. The germline V gene has CDR1 DFQATT and CDR2 SNEGSKA (reference sequence). V gave up 2 bases and J gave up 4 bases; unmatched junction bases: 10.

This sequence originates from a woman in her fifties or sixties with multiple sclerosis. Sequencing was performed on PBMCs. The chain joins TRBV20-1 to TRBJ2-3; 9 nucleotides line up with TRBD2. The CDR3 here is CSARRRSAGGSDTQYF. The CDR3 DNA is TGCAGTGCTAGAAGGAGGTCGGCGGGAGGGTCAGATACGCAGTATTTT.